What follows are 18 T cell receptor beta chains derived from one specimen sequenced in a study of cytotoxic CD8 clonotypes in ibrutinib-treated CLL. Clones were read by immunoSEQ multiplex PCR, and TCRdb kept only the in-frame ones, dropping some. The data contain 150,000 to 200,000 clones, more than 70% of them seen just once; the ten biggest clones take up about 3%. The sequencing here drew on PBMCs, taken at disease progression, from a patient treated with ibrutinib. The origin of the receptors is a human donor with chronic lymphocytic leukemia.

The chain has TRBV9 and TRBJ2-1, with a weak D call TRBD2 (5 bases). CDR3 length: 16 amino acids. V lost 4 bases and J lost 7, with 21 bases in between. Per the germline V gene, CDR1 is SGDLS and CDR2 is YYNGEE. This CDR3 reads CASSRSVGSTRNEQFF. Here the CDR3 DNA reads TGTGCCAGCAGCCGTAGCGTTGGTTCAACTCGGAATGAGCAGTTCTTC.

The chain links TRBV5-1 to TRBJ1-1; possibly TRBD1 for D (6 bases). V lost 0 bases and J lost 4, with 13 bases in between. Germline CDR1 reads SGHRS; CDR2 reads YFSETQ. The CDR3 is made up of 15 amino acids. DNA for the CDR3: TGCGCCAGCAGCTTGGCCGACAGGTTTACCACTGAAGCTTTCTTT. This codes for CASSLADRFTTEAFF.

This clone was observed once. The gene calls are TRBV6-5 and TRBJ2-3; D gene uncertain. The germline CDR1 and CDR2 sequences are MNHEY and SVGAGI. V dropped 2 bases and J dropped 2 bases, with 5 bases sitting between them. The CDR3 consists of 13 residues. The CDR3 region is CASSYGATDTQYF. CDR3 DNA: TGTGCCAGCAGTTACGGCGCCACAGATACGCAGTATTTT.

The CDR3 is CAISEGTSGGPTQYF. The CDR3 DNA is TGTGCCATCAGTGAGGGGACTAGCGGGGGGCCTACGCAGTATTTT. This chain links TRBV10-3 with TRBJ2-3, with 15 bases that match TRBD2. The germline CDR1 and CDR2 sequences are ENHRY and SYGVKD. V lost 2 bases and J lost 8; bases outside the gene matches: 2. The CDR3 runs 15 residues.

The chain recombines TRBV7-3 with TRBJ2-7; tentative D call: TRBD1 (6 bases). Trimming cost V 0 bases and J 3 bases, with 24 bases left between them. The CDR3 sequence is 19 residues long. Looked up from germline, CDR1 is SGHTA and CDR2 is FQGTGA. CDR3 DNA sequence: TGTGCCAGCAGCTTAACTCCCAACCCGAACAGGGATATGGTCTACGAGCAGTACTTC. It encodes CASSLTPNPNRDMVYEQYF.

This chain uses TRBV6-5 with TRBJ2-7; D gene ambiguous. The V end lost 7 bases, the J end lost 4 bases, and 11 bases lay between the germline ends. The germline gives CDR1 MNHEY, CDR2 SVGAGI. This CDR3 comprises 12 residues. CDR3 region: CASTSTLYEQYF. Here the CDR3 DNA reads TGTGCCAGCACCTCAACCCTTTACGAGCAGTACTTC.

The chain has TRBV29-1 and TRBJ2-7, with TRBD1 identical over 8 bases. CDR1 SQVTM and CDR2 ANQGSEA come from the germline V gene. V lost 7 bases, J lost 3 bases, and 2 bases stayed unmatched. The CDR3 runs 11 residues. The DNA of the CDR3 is TGCAGCGCAACAGGGGGCTACGAGCAGTACTTC. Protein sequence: CSATGGYEQYF.

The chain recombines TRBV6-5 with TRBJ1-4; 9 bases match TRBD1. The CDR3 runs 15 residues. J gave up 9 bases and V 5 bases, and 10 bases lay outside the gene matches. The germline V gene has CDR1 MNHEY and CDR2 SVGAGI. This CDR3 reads CASSQTGTGRQKLFF. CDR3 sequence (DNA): TGTGCCAGCAGTCAAACCGGGACAGGGCGTCAAAAACTGTTTTTT.

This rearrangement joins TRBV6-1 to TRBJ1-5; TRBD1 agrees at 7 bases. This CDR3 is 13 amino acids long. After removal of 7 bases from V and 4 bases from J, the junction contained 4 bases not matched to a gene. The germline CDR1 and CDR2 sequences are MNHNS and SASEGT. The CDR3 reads CASKETGNQPQHF. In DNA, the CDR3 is TGTGCCAGCAAAGAGACAGGGAATCAGCCCCAGCATTTT.

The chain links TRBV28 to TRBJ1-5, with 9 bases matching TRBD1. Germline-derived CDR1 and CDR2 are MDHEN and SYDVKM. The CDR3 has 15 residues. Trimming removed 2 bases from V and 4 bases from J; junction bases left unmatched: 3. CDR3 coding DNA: TGTGCCAGCAGTTTAAGGGACAGGGCTAATCAGCCCCAGCATTTT. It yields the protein CASSLRDRANQPQHF.

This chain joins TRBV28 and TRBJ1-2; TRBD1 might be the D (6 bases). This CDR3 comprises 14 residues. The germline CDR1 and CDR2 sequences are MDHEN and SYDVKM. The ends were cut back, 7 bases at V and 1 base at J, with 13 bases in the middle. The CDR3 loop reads CASKTGGNNYGYTF. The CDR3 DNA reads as TGTGCCAGCAAGACAGGAGGAAATAACTATGGCTACACCTTC.

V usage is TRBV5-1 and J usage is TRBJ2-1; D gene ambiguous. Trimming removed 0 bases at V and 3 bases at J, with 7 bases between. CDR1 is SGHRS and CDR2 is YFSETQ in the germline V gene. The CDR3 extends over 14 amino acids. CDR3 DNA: TGCGCCAGCAGCTTGGGGCTAATCTACAATGAGCAGTTCTTC. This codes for CASSLGLIYNEQFF.

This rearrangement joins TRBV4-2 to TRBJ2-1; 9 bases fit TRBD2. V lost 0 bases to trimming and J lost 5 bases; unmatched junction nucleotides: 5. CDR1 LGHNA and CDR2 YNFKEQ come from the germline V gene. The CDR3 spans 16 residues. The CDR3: CASSQEASGAHNEQFF. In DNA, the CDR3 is TGTGCCAGCAGCCAAGAGGCTAGCGGGGCACACAATGAGCAGTTCTTC.

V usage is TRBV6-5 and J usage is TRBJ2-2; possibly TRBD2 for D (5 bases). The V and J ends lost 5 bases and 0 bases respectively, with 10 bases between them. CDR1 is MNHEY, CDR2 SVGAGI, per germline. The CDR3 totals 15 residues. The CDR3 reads CASSRGGANTGELFF. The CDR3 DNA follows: TGTGCCAGCAGTCGGGGTGGGGCGAACACCGGGGAGCTGTTTTTT.

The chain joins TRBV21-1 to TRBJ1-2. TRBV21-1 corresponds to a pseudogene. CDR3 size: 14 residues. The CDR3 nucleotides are TGTGCCAGCGTTAAGCGGACAAACGGAACGATCTACACCTTC. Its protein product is CASVKRTNGTIYTF.

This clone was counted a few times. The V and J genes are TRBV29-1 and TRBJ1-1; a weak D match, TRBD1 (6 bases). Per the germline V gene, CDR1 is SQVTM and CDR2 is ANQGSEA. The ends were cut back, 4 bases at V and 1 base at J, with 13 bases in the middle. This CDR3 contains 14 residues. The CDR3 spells CSVAGGAANTEAFF. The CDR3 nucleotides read TGCAGCGTTGCGGGGGGGGCAGCGAACACTGAAGCTTTCTTT.

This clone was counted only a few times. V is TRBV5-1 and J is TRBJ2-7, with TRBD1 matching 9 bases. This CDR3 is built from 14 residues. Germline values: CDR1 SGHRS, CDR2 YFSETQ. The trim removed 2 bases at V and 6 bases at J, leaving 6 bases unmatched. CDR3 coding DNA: TGCGCCAGCAGCTTAAGGGACAGGGCTTCCGAGCAGTACTTC. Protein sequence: CASSLRDRASEQYF.

CDR3 nucleotides: TGTGCCAGCAGCCCGGTAGCCGGGACAGGGTTGAGTTACGAGCAGTACTTC. Its translation is CASSPVAGTGLSYEQYF. This sequence joins TRBV5-5 and TRBJ2-7, with 9 bases matching TRBD1. V shed 4 bases, J shed 4 bases, and the junction held 15 bases outside the gene matches. Per the germline V gene, CDR1 is SGHKS and CDR2 is YYEKEE (reference sequence). The CDR3 covers 17 residues. Complete variable domain (other parts from reference TRBV5-5 and TRBJ2-7): DAGVTQSPTHLIKTRGQQVTLRCSPISGHKSVSWYQQVLGQGPQFIFQYYEKEERGRGNFPDRFSARQFPNYSSELNVNALLLGDSALYLCASSPVAGTGLSYEQYFGPGTRLTVT.